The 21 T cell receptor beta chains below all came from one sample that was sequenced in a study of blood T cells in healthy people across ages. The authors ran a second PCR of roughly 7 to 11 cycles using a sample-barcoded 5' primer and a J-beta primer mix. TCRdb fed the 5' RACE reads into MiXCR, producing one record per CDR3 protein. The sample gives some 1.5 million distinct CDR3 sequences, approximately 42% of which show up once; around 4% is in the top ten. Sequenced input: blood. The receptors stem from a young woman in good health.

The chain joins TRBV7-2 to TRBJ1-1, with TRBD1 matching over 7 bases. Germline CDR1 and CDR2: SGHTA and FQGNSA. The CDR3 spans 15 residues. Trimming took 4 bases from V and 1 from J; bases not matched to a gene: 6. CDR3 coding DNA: TGTGCCAGCAGCTCACAACAGGGGACGAACACTGAAGCTTTCTTT. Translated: CASSSQQGTNTEAFF. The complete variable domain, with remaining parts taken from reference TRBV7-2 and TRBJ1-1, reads GAGVSQSPSNKVTEKGKDVELRCDPISGHTALYWYRQSLGQGLEFLIYFQGNSAPDKSGLPSDRFSAERTGGSVSTLTIQRTQQEDSAVYLCASSSQQGTNTEAFFGQGTRLTVV.

The CDR3 nucleotides read TGTGCCAGCAGCCCTACAGGTCTCAAGCAGTACTTC. This encodes CASSPTGLKQYF. The chain uses TRBV9 and TRBJ2-7, with a weak D call TRBD1 (5 bases). V gave up 4 bases and J gave up 8 bases, with 13 bases separating them. CDR1 SGDLS and CDR2 YYNGEE come from the germline V gene. The length of the CDR3 is 12 residues.

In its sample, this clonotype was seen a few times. The chain's CDR3 is CASSLAVQGGSDTQYF. For the CDR3, the DNA is TGCGCCAGCAGCTTGGCCGTACAGGGAGGGTCAGATACGCAGTATTTT. The chain joins TRBV5-1 to TRBJ2-3, with D tentatively TRBD2 (7 bases). This CDR3 contains 16 residues. Per the germline V gene, CDR1 is SGHRS and CDR2 is YFSETQ. V was cut by 0 bases and J by 4 bases, with 15 bases left in between.

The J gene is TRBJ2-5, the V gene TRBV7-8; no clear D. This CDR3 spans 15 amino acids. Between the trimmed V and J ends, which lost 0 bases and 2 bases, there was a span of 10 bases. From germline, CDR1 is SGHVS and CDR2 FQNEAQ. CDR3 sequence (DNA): TGTGCCAGCAGCTTAGCTTGGGTCGGACAAGAGACCCAGTACTTC. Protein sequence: CASSLAWVGQETQYF.

The CDR3 here is CATSSSQRGKNNEQFF. CDR3 bases: TGTGCCACCAGCTCCTCACAGCGGGGGAAAAACAATGAGCAGTTCTTC. This rearrangement joins TRBV15 to TRBJ2-1, with 8 bases that match TRBD2. CDR3 length equals 16 residues. The ends lost 5 bases at V and 5 bases at J; junction bases unmatched: 11. CDR1 and CDR2 from the germline V gene are LNHNV and YYDKDF (reference sequence).

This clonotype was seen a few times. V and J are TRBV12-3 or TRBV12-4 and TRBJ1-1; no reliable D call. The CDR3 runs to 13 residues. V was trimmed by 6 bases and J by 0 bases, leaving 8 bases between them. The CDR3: CASRTPMNTEAFF. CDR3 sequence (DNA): TGTGCCAGCAGGACCCCCATGAACACTGAAGCTTTCTTT.

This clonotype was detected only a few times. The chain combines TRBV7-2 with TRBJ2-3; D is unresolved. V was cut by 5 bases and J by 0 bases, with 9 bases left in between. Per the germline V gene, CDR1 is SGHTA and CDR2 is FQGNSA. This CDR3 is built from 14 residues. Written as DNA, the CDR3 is TGTGCCAGCAGCCCAAGGTGGAGCACAGATACGCAGTATTTT. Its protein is CASSPRWSTDTQYF.

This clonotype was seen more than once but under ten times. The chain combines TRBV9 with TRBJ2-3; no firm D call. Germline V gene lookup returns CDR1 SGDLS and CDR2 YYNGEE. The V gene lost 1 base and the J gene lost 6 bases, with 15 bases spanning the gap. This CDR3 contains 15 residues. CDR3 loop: CASSVKSDLWDTQYF. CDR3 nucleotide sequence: TGTGCCAGCAGCGTAAAGTCAGATCTTTGGGATACGCAGTATTTT.

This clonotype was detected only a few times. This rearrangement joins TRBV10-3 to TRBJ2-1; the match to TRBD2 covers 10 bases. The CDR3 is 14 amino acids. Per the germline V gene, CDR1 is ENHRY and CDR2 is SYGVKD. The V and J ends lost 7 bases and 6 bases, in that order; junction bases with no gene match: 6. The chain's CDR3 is CAITEAGGANEQFF. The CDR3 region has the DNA TGTGCCATCACCGAAGCGGGAGGGGCCAATGAGCAGTTCTTC.

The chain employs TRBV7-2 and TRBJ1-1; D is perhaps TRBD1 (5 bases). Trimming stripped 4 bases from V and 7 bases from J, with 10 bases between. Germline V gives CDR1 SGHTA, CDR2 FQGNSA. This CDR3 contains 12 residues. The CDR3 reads CASSWLTGEAFF. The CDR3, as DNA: TGTGCCAGCAGCTGGCTTACAGGTGAAGCTTTCTTT.

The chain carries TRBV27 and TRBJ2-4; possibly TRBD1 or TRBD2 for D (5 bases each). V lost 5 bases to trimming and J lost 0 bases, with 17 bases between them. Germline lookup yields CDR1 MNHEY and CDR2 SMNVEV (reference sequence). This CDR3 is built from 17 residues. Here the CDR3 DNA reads TGTGCCAGCAGTCCACTATACAGAGGGGAAGCCAAAAACATTCAGTACTTC. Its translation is CASSPLYRGEAKNIQYF.

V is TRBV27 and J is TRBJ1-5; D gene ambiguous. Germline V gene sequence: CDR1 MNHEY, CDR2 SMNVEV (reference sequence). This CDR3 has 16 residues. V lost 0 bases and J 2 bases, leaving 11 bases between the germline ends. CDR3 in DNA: TGTGCCAGCAGTTTATCGTCTCCCTTCGGCAATCAGCCCCAGCATTTT. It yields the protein CASSLSSPFGNQPQHF.

CDR3 sequence: CASSRQQGEGYTF. The CDR3 region has the DNA TGTGCCAGCAGCCGCCAACAGGGAGAAGGCTACACCTTC. The chain carries TRBV12-3 or TRBV12-4 and TRBJ1-2, with D possibly TRBD1 on 6 matching bases. Deletions cut 6 bases from V and 8 bases from J, with 16 bases between. CDR3 length: 13 residues.

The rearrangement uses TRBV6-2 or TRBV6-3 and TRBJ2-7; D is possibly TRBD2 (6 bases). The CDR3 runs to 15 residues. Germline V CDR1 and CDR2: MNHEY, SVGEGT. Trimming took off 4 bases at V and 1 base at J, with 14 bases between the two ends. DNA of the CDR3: TGTGCCAGCAGTTCCCGTGGGAGGCTATCCTACGAGCAGTACTTC. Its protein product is CASSSRGRLSYEQYF.

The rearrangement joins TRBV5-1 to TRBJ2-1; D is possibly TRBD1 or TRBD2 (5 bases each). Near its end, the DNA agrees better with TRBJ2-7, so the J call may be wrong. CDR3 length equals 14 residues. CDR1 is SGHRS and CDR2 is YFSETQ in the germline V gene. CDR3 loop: CASGGDPRYNEQYF. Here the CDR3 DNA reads TGCGCCAGCGGTGGGGACCCACGTTACAATGAGCAGTACTTC.

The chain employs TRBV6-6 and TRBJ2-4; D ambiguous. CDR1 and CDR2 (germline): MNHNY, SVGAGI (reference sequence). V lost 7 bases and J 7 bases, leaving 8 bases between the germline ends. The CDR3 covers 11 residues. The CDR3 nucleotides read TGTGCCAGCACCCTAAGTAACATTCAGTACTTC. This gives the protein CASTLSNIQYF.

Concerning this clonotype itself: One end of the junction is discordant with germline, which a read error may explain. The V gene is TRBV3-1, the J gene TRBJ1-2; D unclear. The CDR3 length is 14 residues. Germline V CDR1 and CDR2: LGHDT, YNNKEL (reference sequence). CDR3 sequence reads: CASSQEGVQDGYTF. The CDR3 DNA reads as TGTGCTAGCAGCCAAGAAGGAGTCCAGGACGGCTACACCTTC. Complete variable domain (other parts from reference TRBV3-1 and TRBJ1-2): DTAVSQTPKYLVTQMGNDKSIKCEQNLGHDTMYWYKQDSKKFLKIMFSYNNKELIINETVPNRFSPKSPDKAHLNLHINSLELGDSAVYFCASSQEGVQDGYTFGSGTRLTVV.

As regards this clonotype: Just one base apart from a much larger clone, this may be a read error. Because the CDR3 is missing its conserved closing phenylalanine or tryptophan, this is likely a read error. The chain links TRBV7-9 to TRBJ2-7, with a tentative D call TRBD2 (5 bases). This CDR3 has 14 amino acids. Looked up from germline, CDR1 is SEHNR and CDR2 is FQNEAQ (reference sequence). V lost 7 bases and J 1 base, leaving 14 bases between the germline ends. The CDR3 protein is CASTLSGNSYEQYS. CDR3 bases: TGTGCCAGCACTTTAAGCGGCAATTCCTACGAGCAGTACTCC.

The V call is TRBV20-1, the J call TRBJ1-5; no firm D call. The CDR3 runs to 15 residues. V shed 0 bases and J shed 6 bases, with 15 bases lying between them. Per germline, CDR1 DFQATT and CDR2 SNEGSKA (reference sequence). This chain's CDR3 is CSARDESFSSQPQHF. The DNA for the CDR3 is TGCAGTGCTAGAGATGAAAGCTTTTCTAGTCAGCCCCAGCATTTT.

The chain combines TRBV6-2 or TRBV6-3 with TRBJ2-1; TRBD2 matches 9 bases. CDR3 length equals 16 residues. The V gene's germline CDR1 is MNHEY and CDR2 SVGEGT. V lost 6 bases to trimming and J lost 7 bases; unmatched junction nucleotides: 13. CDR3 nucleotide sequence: TGTGCCAGCAGACCCGGTGGTAGCGGGAGAGGTAATGAGCAGTTCTTC. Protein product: CASRPGGSGRGNEQFF.

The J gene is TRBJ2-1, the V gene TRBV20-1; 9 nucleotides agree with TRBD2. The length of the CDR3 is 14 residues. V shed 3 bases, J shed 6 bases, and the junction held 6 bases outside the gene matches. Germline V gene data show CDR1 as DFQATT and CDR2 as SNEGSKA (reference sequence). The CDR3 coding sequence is TGCAGTGCTAGTAGCGGGAGATCGTCCAATGAGCAGTTCTTC. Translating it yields CSASSGRSSNEQFF.